This T cell receptor (beta chain) was sequenced in a study of early T cells in non-severe SARS-CoV-2 infection. TCRdb itself ran the 5' RACE reads through MiXCR, one entry per CDR3 protein. The sample gives approximately 38,000 distinct CDR3 sequences, roughly 4.2% of which show up once; over 5% is in the top ten. The V and J ends lost 5 bases and 10 bases respectively, with 18 bases between them. The CDR3 sequence is 13 residues long. Germline V lookup: CDR1 DFQATT, CDR2 SNEGSKA (reference sequence). This clonotype was counted ten times or more. This chain links TRBV20-1 with TRBJ2-1, with D possibly being TRBD1 (6 bases). This clonotype was obtained from an adult who was a healthcare worker with PCR-confirmed SARS-CoV-2 infection or an uninfected control (not recorded which). Material for sequencing was whole blood. CDR3 residues: CSAWPTVQGEQFF. In nucleotides, the CDR3 is TGCAGTGCTTGGCCGACAGTTCAGGGGGAGCAGTTCTTC.